Below, 27 T cell receptor beta chains from the same sample are listed, as sequenced in a study of shared clonotypes between healthy human individuals. Sequencing was performed with immunoSEQ multiplex PCR; in TCRdb, only in-frame clones are kept and a portion is missing. Of around 480,000 clones in the sample, almost 80% are singletons; the top ten hold 9.5% to 15%. Sequenced material: PBMCs. Receptors were obtained from a woman aged 40 to 49 in good health. Some clones in this sample may be carry-over from other donors' samples.

The chain recombines TRBV4-1 with TRBJ1-1; TRBD1 matches 7 bases. This CDR3 has 12 residues. J lost 6 bases, V lost 5 bases, and 3 bases had no gene match. The germline V gene encodes CDR1 MGHRA and CDR2 YSYEKL. This CDR3 is CASSGDSPEAFF. DNA of the CDR3: TGCGCCAGCAGCGGGGACAGCCCTGAAGCTTTCTTT.

This clone occurred a few times. The V and J genes are TRBV4-1 and TRBJ2-3, with TRBD2 identical over 7 bases. After removal of 0 bases from V and 2 bases from J, the junction contained 8 bases not matched to a gene. The germline gives CDR1 MGHRA, CDR2 YSYEKL. The length of the CDR3 is 17 residues. In nucleotides, the CDR3 is TGCGCCAGCAGCCAAGATAAGTCGCGGGGGTACACAGATACGCAGTATTTT. Protein product: CASSQDKSRGYTDTQYF.

The rearrangement joins TRBV30 to TRBJ2-7; D tentatively fits TRBD1 or TRBD2 (5 bases each). The V gene's germline CDR1 is GTSNPN and CDR2 SVGIG (reference sequence). With 2 bases removed from V and 1 base from J, the gap between germline ends came to 15 bases. This CDR3 contains 15 residues. Here the CDR3 DNA reads TGTGCCTGGAGTCCGGGGACCCGGTCATCCTACGAGCAGTACTTC. This sequence encodes CAWSPGTRSSYEQYF.

This rearrangement joins TRBV18 to TRBJ1-1, with 8 positions matching TRBD1. This CDR3 comprises 14 residues. CDR1 and CDR2 from the germline V gene are KGHSH and LQKENI. Unmatched junction bases numbered 5, after V lost 2 bases and J lost 6 bases. This chain's CDR3 is CASSPNRGTAEAFF. CDR3 coding DNA: TGTGCCAGCTCACCAAACAGGGGGACGGCTGAAGCTTTCTTT.

This clone has only a few counts. The chain links TRBV29-1 to TRBJ1-2; D perhaps matches TRBD1 (6 bases). V lost 6 bases, J lost 5 bases, and 13 bases lay in between. In germline, CDR1 is SQVTM, CDR2 ANQGSEA. The CDR3 sequence is 12 residues long. The CDR3 DNA is TGCAGCGTGACCGGGACAACTTATGGCTACACCTTC. Residues: CSVTGTTYGYTF.

The rearrangement joins TRBV19 to TRBJ2-2, with 10 bases that match TRBD2. CDR3 length: 16 residues. CDR1 is LNHDA, CDR2 SQIVND, per germline (reference sequence). Losses at the gene ends were 3 bases for V and 0 bases for J; bases not matched to a gene: 1. This CDR3 is CASSMGTSANTGELFF. In nucleotides, the CDR3 is TGTGCCAGTAGTATGGGGACTAGCGCGAACACCGGGGAGCTGTTTTTT.

V usage is TRBV12-2 and J usage is TRBJ2-1; the table's TRBD2 call for D was not verified on the DNA. TRBV12-2 is a known pseudogene. The CDR3 length is 15 residues. This CDR3 is CASRLAASGNNEQFF. CDR3 nucleotide sequence: TGTGCAAGTCGCTTAGCGGCTAGCGGAAACAATGAGCAGTTCTTC.

This chain connects TRBV5-1 to TRBJ2-5, with D perhaps TRBD1 (5 bases). There are 13 residues in the CDR3. Trimming took off 2 bases at V and 5 bases at J, with 10 bases between the two ends. CDR1 SGHRS and CDR2 YFSETQ come from the germline V gene. The CDR3 loop reads CASSLGARETQYF. Here the CDR3 DNA reads TGCGCCAGCAGCTTAGGGGCACGGGAGACCCAGTACTTC.

The chain links TRBV5-4 to TRBJ2-1; 11 nucleotides match TRBD2. The CDR3 has 15 amino acids. Germline V CDR1 and CDR2: SGHNT, YYREEE (reference sequence). V gave up 2 bases and J gave up 7 bases; unmatched junction bases: 5. The CDR3 is CASSLLAGAINEQFF. The CDR3, as DNA: TGTGCCAGCAGCTTACTAGCGGGAGCGATTAATGAGCAGTTCTTC.

DNA of the CDR3: TGTGCCAGCAGCTTAGACAGGGGAGGGTACGAGCAGTACTTC. The encoded protein is CASSLDRGGYEQYF. The chain recombines TRBV7-3 with TRBJ2-7; maybe TRBD1 (8 bases). Germline CDR1 is SGHTA and CDR2 is FQGTGA. V gave up 2 bases and J gave up 4 bases, with 12 bases separating them. This CDR3 has 14 amino acids.

This clone was observed a single time. The chain couples TRBV10-3 to TRBJ2-7; D assignment may be TRBD1 or TRBD2 (5 bases each). V lost 5 bases and J lost 3, with 11 bases in between. Germline V gene data show CDR1 as ENHRY and CDR2 as SYGVKD. The CDR3 covers 13 residues. CDR3 loop: CAISQGVVYEQYF. The DNA for the CDR3 is TGTGCCATCAGTCAGGGAGTGGTCTACGAGCAGTACTTC.

The V call is TRBV5-6, the J call TRBJ2-5; D is uncertain. The CDR3 loop spans 12 amino acids. The germline V gene encodes CDR1 SGHDT and CDR2 YYEEEE. V was clipped by 2 bases and J by 4 bases, with 6 bases between them. The CDR3 DNA is TGTGCCAGCAGCTTCTCAAGAGAGACCCAGTACTTC. It encodes CASSFSRETQYF.

In the case of this clone: Just one base apart from a much larger clone, this may be a read error. The same CDR3 arises from other DNA sequences in this sample as well. The J gene is TRBJ2-5, the V gene TRBV28; D is undetermined. The CDR3 is 14 amino acids. V was clipped by 6 bases and J by 2 bases, with 13 bases between them. Germline V gives CDR1 MDHEN, CDR2 SYDVKM. This chain's CDR3 is CASSSNLGQETQYF. The DNA of the CDR3 is TGTGCCAGCAGCTCTAATTTAGGGCAAGAGACCCAGTACTTC.

The chain links TRBV19 to TRBJ2-7, with 8 bases matching TRBD2. The CDR3 covers 15 residues. The germline CDR1 and CDR2 sequences are LNHDA and SQIVND (reference sequence). Losses at the gene ends were 7 bases for V and 9 bases for J; bases not matched to a gene: 17. CDR3 sequence (DNA): TGTGCCAGTAACCCCGGACCCGCTAGCGGGTTTGGGCAGTACTTC. It yields the protein CASNPGPASGFGQYF.

The chain recombines TRBV2 with TRBJ2-5; 10 positions match TRBD2. The CDR3 length is 15 residues. With V trimmed by 3 bases and J by 5 bases, 6 bases remained unmatched. CDR1 and CDR2 (germline): SNHLY, FYNNEI. The CDR3 coding sequence is TGTGCCAGCAGTGATAGCGGGAGGCGGGAGGAGACCCAGTACTTC. Residues: CASSDSGRREETQYF.

As regards this clone: A far larger clone is off by one base, so a read error is likely. Different DNA sequences within this sample yield the same CDR3. The V gene is TRBV29-1, the J gene TRBJ1-1; 10 nucleotides match TRBD1. Germline V gene data show CDR1 as SQVTM and CDR2 as ANQGSEA. The CDR3 sequence is 13 residues long. For the CDR3, the DNA is TGCAGCGGGGGACAGGGGAGGGACACTGAGGCTTTCTTT. It translates to CSGGQGRDTEAFF.

DNA of the CDR3: TGTGCCAGCAGCTTAGATAGGCAATACGAGCAGTACTTC. Protein: CASSLDRQYEQYF. The V gene is TRBV11-2, the J gene TRBJ2-7; no clear D gene. V was clipped by 0 bases and J by 4 bases, with 7 bases between them. Germline V lookup: CDR1 SGHAT, CDR2 FQNNGV. This CDR3 contains 13 residues.

This sequence joins TRBV28 and TRBJ2-7; TRBD2 might be the D (6 bases). The CDR3 length is 16 residues. With 5 bases removed from V and 4 bases from J, the gap between germline ends came to 21 bases. The germline V gene has CDR1 MDHEN and CDR2 SYDVKM. The CDR3 spells CASSLRRGSGAYEQYF. Here the CDR3 DNA reads TGTGCCAGCAGTCTCAGAAGAGGTAGCGGAGCATACGAGCAGTACTTC.

This clone has just a few counts. The chain recombines TRBV6-6 with TRBJ1-1; TRBD1 matches 7 bases. Trimming removed 6 bases from V and 8 bases from J; junction bases left unmatched: 3. CDR3 length: 11 residues. The germline V gene has CDR1 MNHNY and CDR2 SVGAGI (reference sequence). The DNA for the CDR3 is TGTGCCAGCAGACGACAGGGCGAAGCTTTCTTT. This sequence encodes CASRRQGEAFF.

J is TRBJ2-7 and V is TRBV7-2; possibly TRBD2 for D (7 bases). The CDR3 loop spans 15 amino acids. Trimming shortened V by 0 bases and J by 3 bases, and 12 bases separated the two germline ends. CDR1 is SGHTA, CDR2 FQGNSA, per germline. The CDR3: CASSLAGGGGYEQYF. CDR3 nucleotides: TGTGCCAGCAGCTTAGCGGGGGGAGGGGGCTACGAGCAGTACTTC.

The rearrangement links TRBV29-1 to TRBJ2-7, with TRBD2 identical over 11 bases. Germline trimming cut 6 bases from V and 2 bases from J; bases unmatched to any gene: 6. The germline CDR1 and CDR2 sequences are SQVTM and ANQGSEA. The CDR3 consists of 14 residues. This CDR3 reads CSVATSGRTYEQYF. The CDR3 DNA follows: TGCAGCGTCGCTACTAGCGGGAGAACCTACGAGCAGTACTTC.

This chain uses TRBV11-2 with TRBJ2-1, with TRBD2 matching 11 bases. The CDR3 extends over 18 amino acids. From germline, CDR1 is SGHAT and CDR2 FQNNGV. The V gene end was trimmed by 3 bases and the J gene end by 10 bases; junction bases not matched to a gene: 17. The CDR3 here is CASSFYRTSGLGLAEQFF. CDR3 DNA sequence: TGTGCCAGCAGCTTTTATAGGACTAGCGGGCTGGGCCTTGCGGAGCAGTTCTTC.

The chain recombines TRBV15 with TRBJ1-2; the D is unclear. The V end was cut by 5 bases, the J end by 4 bases, with 11 bases between. This CDR3 contains 13 residues. Germline V gives CDR1 LNHNV, CDR2 YYDKDF (reference sequence). The CDR3 DNA reads TGTGCCACCAGCCCTCCGTCGGGCTATGGCTACACCTTC. Protein: CATSPPSGYGYTF.

This clone was seen once. The chain joins TRBV19 to TRBJ2-2, with TRBD2 identical over 10 bases. Germline-derived CDR1 and CDR2 are LNHDA and SQIVND (reference sequence). V lost 6 bases to trimming and J lost 4 bases; unmatched junction nucleotides: 5. The CDR3 runs 15 residues. The DNA of the CDR3 is TGTGCCAGTAGCAAAGCGGGAGGGGTCACCGGGGAGCTGTTTTTT. This translates into CASSKAGGVTGELFF.

This rearrangement joins TRBV18 to TRBJ1-1, with D possibly matching TRBD1 (6 bases). The CDR3 runs to 14 residues. The ends were cut back, 3 bases at V and 1 base at J, with 9 bases in the middle. Germline-derived CDR1 and CDR2 are KGHSH and LQKENI. CDR3 region: CASSPDSGNTEAFF. The CDR3 nucleotides are TGTGCCAGCTCACCGGACAGTGGGAACACTGAAGCTTTCTTT.

The chain combines TRBV7-2 with TRBJ2-4, with a tentative D call TRBD2 (5 bases). Trimming took off 3 bases at V and 0 bases at J, with 9 bases between the two ends. The CDR3 consists of 15 residues. Per the germline V gene, CDR1 is SGHTA and CDR2 is FQGNSA. The chain's CDR3 is CASSLGGLAKNIQYF. The CDR3, as DNA: TGTGCCAGCAGCTTGGGCGGGTTAGCCAAAAACATTCAGTACTTC.

This clone showed up just a few times. The gene calls are TRBV28 and TRBJ2-2; possibly TRBD1 for D (5 bases). CDR1 is MDHEN, CDR2 SYDVKM, per germline. V lost 5 bases and J lost 4, with 17 bases in between. The length of the CDR3 is 16 residues. The CDR3 DNA reads TGTGCCAGCAGTCCCCCCCAGGGATGGGGCACCGGGGAGCTGTTTTTT. As protein: CASSPPQGWGTGELFF.